Sequencing of this T cell receptor (beta chain) was carried out in a study of kidney transplant recipient with SARS-CoV-2 infection. TCRdb called the reads again in MiXCR, with one record for every CDR3 protein. The sample contains fewer than 250,000 distinct CDR3 sequences, about 28% of which appear only once. The material sequenced was a blood sample, taken at baseline and between days 110 and 120 from a kidney transplant recipient. This receptor was obtained from a male patient between 25 and 39 years old who had COVID-19 and was a kidney transplant recipient. Some T cells may trace back to the graft donor.

CDR3 protein: CAARWGGAVPEQFF. CDR3 nucleotides: TGTGCCGCACGGTGGGGGGGGGCGGTCCCTGAGCAGTTCTTC. The chain links TRBV6-5 to TRBJ2-1, with a tentative D call TRBD2 (7 bases). Germline V lookup: CDR1 MNHEY, CDR2 SVGAGI. The CDR3 consists of 14 residues. Trimming cost V 11 bases and J 9 bases, with 23 bases left between them.